The present entry profiles one T cell receptor beta chain with its context. The length of the CDR3 is 13 residues. CDR1 and CDR2 from the germline V gene are GTSNPN and SVGIG (reference sequence). The V gene lost 4 bases and the J gene lost 10 bases, with 19 bases spanning the gap. Only Caucasian adults living in Nashville, Tennessee served as donors. Here immunoSEQ multiplex PCR was the method, and the copy in TCRdb shows in-frame clones only, minus some. The sample carries under 850,000 clones, over 55% recorded once. The record originates from a study of shared clonotypes between healthy human individuals.

Sample: memory CD4+ T cells sorted from blood. This sample's subset: CD45RA-negative fraction. The V and J genes are TRBV30 and TRBJ1-1; a weak D match, TRBD1 (5 bases). This TCR was sampled from a woman aged 25-40 years in good health. The CDR3 protein is CAWTPGTSISAFF. The CDR3 DNA follows: TGTGCCTGGACTCCCGGGACTTCCATTTCAGCTTTCTTT.